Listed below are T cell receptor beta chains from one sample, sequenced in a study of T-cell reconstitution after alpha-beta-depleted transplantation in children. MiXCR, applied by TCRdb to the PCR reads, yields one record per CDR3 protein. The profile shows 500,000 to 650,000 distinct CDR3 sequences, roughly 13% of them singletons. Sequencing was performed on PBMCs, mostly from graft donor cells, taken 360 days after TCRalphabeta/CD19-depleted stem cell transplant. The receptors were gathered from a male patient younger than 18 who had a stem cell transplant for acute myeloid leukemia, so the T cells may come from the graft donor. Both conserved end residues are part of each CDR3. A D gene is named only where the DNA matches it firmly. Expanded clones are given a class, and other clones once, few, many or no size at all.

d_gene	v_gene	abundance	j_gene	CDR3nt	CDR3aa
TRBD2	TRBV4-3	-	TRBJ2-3	TGCGCCAGCAGCCAGAAGGCGCGGACTAGCGCGGGAGATACGCAGTATTTT	CASSQKARTSAGDTQYF
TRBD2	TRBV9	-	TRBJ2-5	TGTGCCAGCAGCGTAGTGGGAGCGGGAGGAGGAGAGACCCAGTACTTC	CASSVVGAGGGETQYF
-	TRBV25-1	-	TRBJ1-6	TGTGCCAGCAGTGGGCCTTATGATTCACCCCTCCACTTT	CASSGPYDSPLHF
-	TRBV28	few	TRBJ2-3	TGTGCCAGCAGTTCACAACAGCGTATATCGAGCACAGATACGCAGTATTTT	CASSSQQRISSTDTQYF
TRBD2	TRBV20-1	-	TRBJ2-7	TGCAGTGCTAGGAGCGGGGCCTACGAGCAGTACTTC	CSARSGAYEQYF
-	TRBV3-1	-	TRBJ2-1	TGTGCCACCGGTAGGGGGGCCAGGATCTTC	CATGRGARIF
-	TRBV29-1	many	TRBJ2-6	TGCAGCGTTGAAGCTACAGGACGATCTGGGGCCAACGTCCTGACTTTC	CSVEATGRSGANVLTF
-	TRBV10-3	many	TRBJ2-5	TGTGCCATCAGTGACCCCAGCGGAGTGGAGACCCAGTACTTC	CAISDPSGVETQYF
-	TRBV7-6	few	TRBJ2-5	TGTGCCAGCAGCGACGGACAGCACCAAGGGGTCAGGCAGTTGTTC	CASSDGQHQGVRQLF
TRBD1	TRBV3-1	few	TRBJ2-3	TGTGCCAGCACCCCCGGGACAGGGAGGGTGGATACGCAGTATTTT	CASTPGTGRVDTQYF
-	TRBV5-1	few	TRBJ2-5	TGCGCCAGCACCCTTAAAGAGACCCAGTACTTC	CASTLKETQYF
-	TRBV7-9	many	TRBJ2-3	TGTGCCAGCAGCTTAGCGGAGGGCACAGATACGCAGTATTTT	CASSLAEGTDTQYF
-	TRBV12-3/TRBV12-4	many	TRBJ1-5	TGTGCCAGCAGTTTAGGAGAGAATCAGCCCCAGCATTTT	CASSLGENQPQHF
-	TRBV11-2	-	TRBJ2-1	TGTGCCAGCAGCTTAGAGAGGGGAGCGTTAGTAGGCAATGAGCAGTTCTTC	CASSLERGALVGNEQFF